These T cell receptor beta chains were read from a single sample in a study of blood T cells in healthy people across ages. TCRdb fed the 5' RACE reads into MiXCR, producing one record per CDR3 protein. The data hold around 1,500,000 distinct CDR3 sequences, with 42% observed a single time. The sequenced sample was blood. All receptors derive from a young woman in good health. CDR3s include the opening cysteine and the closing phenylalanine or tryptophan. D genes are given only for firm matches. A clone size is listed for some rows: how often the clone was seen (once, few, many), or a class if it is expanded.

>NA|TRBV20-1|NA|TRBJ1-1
TGCAGTGCTTGGGGCGAAACCGGGACTGAAGCTTTCTTT
CSAWGETGTEAFF
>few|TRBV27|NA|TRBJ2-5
TGTGCCAGCAGAGCGTGGGGTCGGCAAGAGACCCAGTACTTC
CASRAWGRQETQYF
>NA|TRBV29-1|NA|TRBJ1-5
TGCAGCGTTGGTATGAGAAGGGACACCTGGCCCCAGCATTTT
CSVGMRRDTWPQHF
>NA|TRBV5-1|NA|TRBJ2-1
TGCGCCAGCAGCTTGGCCACAGGGTGGGGCATTCAGTTCTTC
CASSLATGWGIQFF
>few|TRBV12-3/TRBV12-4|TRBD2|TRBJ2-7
TGTGCCAGCAGCTTTTACTTAGCGGGGGTAGCCTACGAGCAGTACTTC
CASSFYLAGVAYEQYF
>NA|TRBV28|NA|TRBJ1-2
TGTGCCAGCAGTTTTGGTCGGGGTTTAGATGGCTACACCTTC
CASSFGRGLDGYTF
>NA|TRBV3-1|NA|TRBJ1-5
TGTGCCAGCAGCCAAGAACCAGGTAGCAATCAGCCCCAGCATTTT
CASSQEPGSNQPQHF
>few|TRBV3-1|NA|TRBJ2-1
TGTGCCAGCAGCCAAGACACGTGGGGCCCCATTTGGGAGCAGTTCTTC
CASSQDTWGPIWEQFF
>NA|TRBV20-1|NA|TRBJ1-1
TGCAGTGCTATATACACAATACGACAGTCCCTTTACACTGAAGCTTTCTTT
CSAIYTIRQSLYTEAFF
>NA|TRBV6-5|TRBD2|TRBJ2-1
TGTGCCAGCAGCTATATTTGGGTCGGGACTAGCGGTTACAATGAGCAGTTCTTC
CASSYIWVGTSGYNEQFF
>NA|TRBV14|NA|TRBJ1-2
TGTGCCAGCAGCCGCGGGACACCGACCATTAACTATGGCTACACCTTC
CASSRGTPTINYGYTF
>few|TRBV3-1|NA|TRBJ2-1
TGTGCCAGCAGCCAACAGGTAGTTACCTACAATGAGCAGTTCTTC
CASSQQVVTYNEQFF
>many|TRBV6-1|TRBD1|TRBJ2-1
TGTGCCAGCAGTGCGACAGGGGGCAGTGAGCAGTTCTTC
CASSATGGSEQFF
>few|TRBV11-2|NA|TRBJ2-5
TGTGCCAGCGGGCTAAGCGAGACCCAGTACTTC
CASGLSETQYF
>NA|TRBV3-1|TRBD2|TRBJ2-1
TGTGCCAGCAGCCTCGACGGACTAGCCCCAGGGGATGAGCAGTTCTTC
CASSLDGLAPGDEQFF
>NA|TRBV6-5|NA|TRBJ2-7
TGTGCCAGCAGTTACGGACCGCAAGGCACCTACGAGCAGTACTTC
CASSYGPQGTYEQYF
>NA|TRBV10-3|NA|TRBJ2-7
TGTGCCATCAGTGCAGCCGGGTGCGAGCAGTACTTC
CAISAAGCEQYF
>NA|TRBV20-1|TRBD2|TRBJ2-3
TGCAGTGCTAGGATACCCGGGTTGGCGCTAGCGGCTAGCACAGATACGCAGTATTTT
CSARIPGLALAASTDTQYF
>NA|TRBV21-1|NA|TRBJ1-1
TGTGCCAGCAGCAAAGGGAGAGGGGGCTGGGACACTGAAGCTTTCTTT
CASSKGRGGWDTEAFF
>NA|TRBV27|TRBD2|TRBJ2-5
TGTGCCAGCAGTCGGTTCCCGGCTAGCGGGAAATGTGAGCAGTACTTC
CASSRFPASGKCEQYF
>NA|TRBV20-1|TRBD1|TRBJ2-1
TGCAGTGCACCACAGGGGGCTGGTGAGCAGTTCTTC
CSAPQGAGEQFF
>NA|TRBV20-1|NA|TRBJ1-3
TGCAGTGCTAGACCGGGCGGGATCTCTGGAAACACCATATATTTT
CSARPGGISGNTIYF
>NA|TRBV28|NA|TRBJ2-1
TGTGCCAGCAAAAGCAGGGGCCCCTACAATGAGCAGTTCTTC
CASKSRGPYNEQFF
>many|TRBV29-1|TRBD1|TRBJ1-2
TGCAGCGTTGTGGGACAGGGGGTGAATGGCTACACCTTC
CSVVGQGVNGYTF
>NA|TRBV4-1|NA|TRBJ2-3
TGCGCCAGCAGCCACAGGGGTCCAGATACGCAGTATTTT
CASSHRGPDTQYF
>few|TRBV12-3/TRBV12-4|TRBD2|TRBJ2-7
TGTGCCAGCAGTTTACTAGCGGGACTTCCTCCCTACGAGCAGTACTTC
CASSLLAGLPPYEQYF
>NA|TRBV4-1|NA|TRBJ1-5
TGCGCCAGCAGCCAAGAGTCCAGGGACAATCAGCCCCAGCATTTT
CASSQESRDNQPQHF
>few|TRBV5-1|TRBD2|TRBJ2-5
TGCGCCAGCAGCTTAATTTCCCCCGGTTACCTAGCGGGAGTAGATGAGACCCAGTACTTC
CASSLISPGYLAGVDETQYF
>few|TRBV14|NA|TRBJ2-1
TGTGCCAGCAGCCCCATAGGGGACCTATGGGCCACCAATGAGCAGTTCTTC
CASSPIGDLWATNEQFF
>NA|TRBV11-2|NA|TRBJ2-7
TGTGCCAGCAGCTTAGCCCCCCGAGCGGTGGGGTACGAGCAGTACTTC
CASSLAPRAVGYEQYF
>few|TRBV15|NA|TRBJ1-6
TGTGCCACCACCCCGGGGCCAAGTGATTCACCCCTCCACTTT
CATTPGPSDSPLHF
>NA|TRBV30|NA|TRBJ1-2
TGTGCCTGGAGTGTGGCCCGGGGGAATGGCTACACCTTC
CAWSVARGNGYTF
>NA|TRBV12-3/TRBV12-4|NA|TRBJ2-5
TGTGCCAGCAGTCCCCCTCTATTCGATGAGCAGTACTTC
CASSPPLFDEQYF
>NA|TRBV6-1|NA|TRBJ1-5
TGTGCCAGCGGTCGAGGGAATAGCAATCAGCCCCAGCATTTT
CASGRGNSNQPQHF
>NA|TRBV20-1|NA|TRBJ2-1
TGCAGTGTTCCGAAAACCGGGGCAAACTACAATGAGCAGTTCTTC
CSVPKTGANYNEQFF
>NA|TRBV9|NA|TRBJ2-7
TGTGCCAGCAGCGTAGCTACGGGCAGCAACTACGAGCAGTACTTC
CASSVATGSNYEQYF
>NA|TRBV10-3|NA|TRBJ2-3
TGTGCCATCAGGGATTCTCCAGAAAGGGGGAGCACAGATACGCAGTATTTT
CAIRDSPERGSTDTQYF
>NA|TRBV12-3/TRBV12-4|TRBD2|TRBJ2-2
TGTGCCAGCACCCTACCGCCCGGGGGGGAGCCCGGGGAGCTGTTTTTT
CASTLPPGGEPGELFF
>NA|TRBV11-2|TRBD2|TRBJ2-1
TGTGCCAGCAGCTTTGGACTAGCGGGGGGGCGGAAGACCCAGTTCTTC
CASSFGLAGGRKTQFF
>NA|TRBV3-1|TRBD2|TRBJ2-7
TGTGCCAGCAGCCAAGGACTAGCGGGGTTCTGGGAGCAGTACTTC
CASSQGLAGFWEQYF
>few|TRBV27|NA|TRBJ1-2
TGTGCCACCGGACAGTCCTATGGCTACACCTTC
CATGQSYGYTF
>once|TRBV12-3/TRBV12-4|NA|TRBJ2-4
TGTGCCAGCACCTTCGTCCCTTCGGGGGCCAAAAACATTCAGTACTTC
CASTFVPSGAKNIQYF
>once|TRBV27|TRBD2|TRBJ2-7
TGTGCCAGCAGGGGGACGGGCGGGAGAAGCTCCTACGAGCAGTACTTC
CASRGTGGRSSYEQYF
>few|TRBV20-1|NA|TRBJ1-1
TGCAGTGCCCCAATAGGGGCCTCGGGACCCACGAACACTGAAGCTTTCTTT
CSAPIGASGPTNTEAFF
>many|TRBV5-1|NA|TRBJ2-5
TGCGCCAGCAGCACCTGGGCTAGCAGACAAGAGACCCAGTACTTC
CASSTWASRQETQYF
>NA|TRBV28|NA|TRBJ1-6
TGTGCCAGTGGGGCATTGGGTAATTCACCCCTCCACTTT
CASGALGNSPLHF
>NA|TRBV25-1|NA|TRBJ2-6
TGTGCCAGCTTAGGGACTGTCCTTTACTCTGGGGCCAACGTCCTGACTTTC
CASLGTVLYSGANVLTF
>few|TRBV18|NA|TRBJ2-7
TGTGCCAGCTCGGATGCGGCGTCCTACGAGCAGTACTTC
CASSDAASYEQYF